The rows below give T cell receptor beta chains drawn from one sample of a study of blood T cell repertoires in COVID-19. Data came from immunoSEQ multiplex PCR; TCRdb stores just in-frame clones and leaves some out. This table holds 27,000 or so clones, less than 85% found once. Material: peripheral blood. Receptors originate from a man aged 80 or over with active or convalescent COVID-19. Each CDR3 is given with its conserved first and last residue. A D gene is named only where the DNA matches it firmly. Some rows have no size entry. The others give once, few or many, or a class for an expanded clone.

clone_size j_call v_call d_call cdr3_aa cdr3_nt
NA TRBJ1-6 TRBV5-1 TRBD1 CASSPDRGSYNSPLHF TGCGCCAGCAGCCCCGACAGGGGCTCCTATAATTCACCCCTCCACTTT
NA TRBJ1-1 TRBV3-1/TRBV3-2 NA CASSPPSGSEAFF TGTGCCAGCAGCCCCCCTTCAGGGTCTGAAGCTTTCTTT
NA TRBJ2-5 TRBV18 NA CASSLTDKETQYF TGTGCCAGCTCACTTACTGACAAAGAGACCCAGTACTTC
NA TRBJ2-3 TRBV6-5 NA CASSGGERRAQYF TGTGCCAGCAGCGGAGGGGAGAGACGTGCGCAGTATTTT
once TRBJ1-6 TRBV6-2/TRBV6-3 NA CASSTRTAAGVPLHF TGTGCCAGCAGTACTCGGACAGCCGCCGGGGTACCCCTCCACTTT
NA TRBJ1-5 TRBV12-1 NA CASNLTSQGKIYCNQPQHF TGTGCCAGCAACCTCACCTCGCAGGGGAAGATTTATTGCAATCAGCCCCAGCATTTT
NA TRBJ2-1 TRBV3-1/TRBV3-2 TRBD2 CASSQSVAGHNEQFF TGTGCCAGCAGCCAATCGGTAGCGGGGCACAATGAGCAGTTCTTC
NA TRBJ2-1 TRBV29-1 NA CSVSGGGGRYNEQFF TGCAGCGTCTCCGGAGGGGGGGGAAGATACAATGAGCAGTTCTTC
few TRBJ1-2 TRBV28 TRBD1 CASSFWDRVGTSYGYTF TGTGCCAGCAGTTTCTGGGACAGGGTGGGGACGTCCTATGGCTACACCTTC
few TRBJ2-2 TRBV19 NA CASSIDIRGFGELFF TGTGCCAGTAGTATAGATATCAGGGGTTTCGGGGAGCTGTTTTTT
once TRBJ2-7 TRBV7-9 NA CASSLAPLTTSYEQYF TGTGCCAGCAGCTTAGCTCCCCTGACTACCTCCTACGAGCAGTACTTC
NA TRBJ1-1 TRBV2 NA CASSQQGMNTEAFF TGTGCCAGCAGCCAACAGGGCATGAACACTGAAGCTTTCTTT
NA TRBJ2-6 TRBV18 TRBD1 CASSPGTGGSGANVLTF TGTGCCAGCTCACCCGGGACAGGGGGCTCTGGGGCCAACGTCCTGACTTTC
NA TRBJ2-5 TRBV7-9 NA CASSLSGTQYF TGTGCCAGCAGCTTATCGGGGACCCAGTACTTC
NA TRBJ2-7 TRBV7-9 TRBD2 CATSGLGKYEQYF TGTGCCACTTCCGGACTAGGGAAGTACGAGCAGTACTTC
once TRBJ2-5 TRBV11-2 TRBD2 CASSLGLAKETQYF TGTGCCAGCAGCCTTGGACTAGCTAAAGAGACCCAGTACTTC
NA TRBJ1-1 TRBV2 NA CASTYFETNTEAFF TGTGCCAGCACGTATTTTGAGACTAACACTGAAGCTTTCTTT
NA TRBJ2-2 TRBV19 TRBD2 CASSIAGTSGRGSNTGELFF TGTGCCAGTAGTATAGCCGGGACTAGCGGGAGAGGGTCCAACACCGGGGAGCTGTTTTTT